These T cell receptor beta chains were read from a single sample in a study of T cells after posttransplantation cyclophosphamide. This table comes from immunoSEQ multiplex PCR, and its TCRdb copy is limited to in-frame clones, with some not included. The sample shows about 17,000 clones, around 85% of them seen only once. Sequencing was performed on PBMCs, taken after allogeneic stem cell transplant with calcineurin inhibitor and methotrexate. Every receptor here comes from a female patient younger than 35 who received an allogeneic stem cell transplant from an unrelated donor, was CMV-positive, and had acute and chronic GVHD. Some T cells may arise from the graft donor. CDR3s include the opening cysteine and the closing phenylalanine or tryptophan. The order of the fields is clone size, V gene, J gene, D gene, CDR3 protein, CDR3 DNA. The D gene is left open where the match is weak. The size of a clone is reported for some rows only, either as once, few or many, or as a class for expanded clones.

clone size: few
V gene: TRBV30
J gene: TRBJ1-2
D gene: TRBD1
CDR3 protein: CAWSVGTGGAGYTF
CDR3 DNA: TGTGCCTGGAGTGTCGGGACAGGGGGCGCGGGCTACACCTTC

clone size: NA
V gene: TRBV29-1
J gene: TRBJ1-2
D gene: NA
CDR3 protein: CSVDSGNGYTF
CDR3 DNA: TGCAGCGTTGACTCAGGGAATGGCTACACCTTC

clone size: NA
V gene: TRBV18
J gene: TRBJ2-7
D gene: TRBD2
CDR3 protein: CASSPKGLVGYEQYF
CDR3 DNA: TGTGCCAGCTCACCTAAGGGACTAGTGGGGTACGAGCAGTACTTC

clone size: few
V gene: TRBV10-3
J gene: TRBJ2-7
D gene: TRBD2
CDR3 protein: CAISETSGQAYEQYF
CDR3 DNA: TGTGCCATCAGTGAGACTAGCGGGCAAGCCTACGAGCAGTACTTC

clone size: NA
V gene: TRBV4-1
J gene: TRBJ2-2
D gene: TRBD1
CDR3 protein: CASSHRTGATVGELFF
CDR3 DNA: TGCGCCAGCAGCCACAGGACAGGGGCCACTGTTGGGGAGCTGTTTTTT

clone size: NA
V gene: TRBV7-9
J gene: TRBJ2-7
D gene: TRBD2
CDR3 protein: CASSSNQAGGRAYEQYF
CDR3 DNA: TGTGCCAGCAGCTCAAACCAGGCGGGAGGGCGGGCCTACGAGCAGTACTTC

clone size: NA
V gene: TRBV12-5
J gene: TRBJ2-7
D gene: TRBD2
CDR3 protein: CASAPWTSEYEQYF
CDR3 DNA: TGTGCTAGTGCCCCTTGGACTAGCGAGTACGAGCAGTACTTC

clone size: few
V gene: TRBV7-9
J gene: TRBJ1-4
D gene: TRBD1
CDR3 protein: CASSLTRTGTNEKLFF
CDR3 DNA: TGTGCCAGCAGTTTGACCAGGACAGGGACTAATGAAAAACTGTTTTTT

clone size: NA
V gene: TRBV10-3
J gene: TRBJ1-5
D gene: TRBD1
CDR3 protein: CAISHSGQGNQPQHF
CDR3 DNA: TGTGCCATCAGTCATTCGGGACAGGGCAATCAGCCCCAGCATTTT

clone size: NA
V gene: TRBV2
J gene: TRBJ2-5
D gene: NA
CDR3 protein: CASSKPREETQYF
CDR3 DNA: TGTGCCAGCAGTAAGCCGAGGGAAGAGACCCAGTACTTC

clone size: NA
V gene: TRBV9
J gene: TRBJ1-3
D gene: NA
CDR3 protein: CASSVATGNTIYF
CDR3 DNA: TGTGCCAGCAGCGTAGCTACCGGAAACACCATATATTTT

clone size: NA
V gene: TRBV5-6
J gene: TRBJ1-1
D gene: NA
CDR3 protein: CASSLSPQMNTEAFF
CDR3 DNA: TGTGCCAGCAGCTTGTCCCCACAGATGAACACTGAAGCTTTCTTT

clone size: NA
V gene: TRBV7-2
J gene: TRBJ2-1
D gene: TRBD2
CDR3 protein: CASSVSSGIRHGNEQFF
CDR3 DNA: TGTGCCAGCAGCGTATCTAGCGGGATTAGGCACGGCAATGAGCAGTTCTTC

clone size: NA
V gene: TRBV5-1
J gene: TRBJ2-5
D gene: TRBD2
CDR3 protein: CASSRDGTSGRGQYF
CDR3 DNA: TGCGCCAGCAGCAGGGACGGGACTAGCGGGAGGGGGCAGTACTTC

clone size: NA
V gene: TRBV2
J gene: TRBJ2-7
D gene: NA
CDR3 protein: CASRPEYEQYF
CDR3 DNA: TGTGCCAGCAGGCCCGAGTACGAGCAGTACTTC

clone size: NA
V gene: TRBV28
J gene: TRBJ1-1
D gene: NA
CDR3 protein: CASSWQNMNTEAFF
CDR3 DNA: TGTGCCAGCAGTTGGCAGAACATGAACACTGAAGCTTTCTTT

clone size: NA
V gene: TRBV29-1
J gene: TRBJ2-7
D gene: NA
CDR3 protein: CSVEQPGNEQYF
CDR3 DNA: TGCAGCGTTGAACAACCAGGGAACGAGCAGTACTTC

clone size: NA
V gene: TRBV5-1
J gene: TRBJ2-2
D gene: NA
CDR3 protein: CASSFYLQLATSNTGELFF
CDR3 DNA: TGCGCCAGCAGCTTTTATCTTCAACTAGCCACATCGAACACCGGGGAGCTGTTTTTT

clone size: few
V gene: TRBV18
J gene: TRBJ1-3
D gene: NA
CDR3 protein: CASSPQQGNTIYF
CDR3 DNA: TGTGCCAGCTCACCTCAACAGGGAAACACCATATATTTT

clone size: NA
V gene: TRBV19
J gene: TRBJ1-3
D gene: TRBD1
CDR3 protein: CASMGQSGNTIYF
CDR3 DNA: TGTGCCAGTATGGGACAGTCTGGAAACACCATATATTTT

clone size: NA
V gene: TRBV10-3
J gene: TRBJ1-5
D gene: TRBD1
CDR3 protein: CAINDRVNQPQHF
CDR3 DNA: TGTGCCATCAATGACAGGGTCAATCAGCCCCAGCATTTT

clone size: NA
V gene: TRBV10-3
J gene: TRBJ1-2
D gene: NA
CDR3 protein: CAIRDSPPNYGYTF
CDR3 DNA: TGTGCCATCAGGGACAGTCCCCCTAACTATGGCTACACCTTC

clone size: NA
V gene: TRBV2
J gene: TRBJ1-2
D gene: NA
CDR3 protein: CASMGPDYGYTF
CDR3 DNA: TGTGCCAGCATGGGGCCAGACTATGGCTACACCTTC

clone size: NA
V gene: TRBV28
J gene: TRBJ1-3
D gene: NA
CDR3 protein: CASQVTGTGNTIYF
CDR3 DNA: TGTGCCAGCCAAGTTACAGGGACTGGAAACACCATATATTTT

clone size: medium-sized
V gene: TRBV14
J gene: TRBJ2-7
D gene: NA
CDR3 protein: CASRPDGTYEQYF
CDR3 DNA: TGTGCCAGCAGACCAGACGGGACCTACGAGCAGTACTTC

clone size: NA
V gene: TRBV6-7
J gene: TRBJ2-1
D gene: NA
CDR3 protein: CASTSNEQFF
CDR3 DNA: TGTGCCAGCACTTCTAATGAGCAGTTCTTC

clone size: NA
V gene: TRBV18
J gene: TRBJ2-3
D gene: TRBD1
CDR3 protein: CASSPMIGTGVRTDTQYF
CDR3 DNA: TGTGCCAGCTCACCGATGATAGGGACAGGGGTGAGGACAGATACGCAGTATTTT

clone size: NA
V gene: TRBV29-1
J gene: TRBJ1-2
D gene: TRBD1
CDR3 protein: CSVVDKNRGNYGYTF
CDR3 DNA: TGCAGCGTTGTAGACAAGAACAGGGGAAATTATGGCTACACCTTC

clone size: NA
V gene: TRBV7-9
J gene: TRBJ2-3
D gene: TRBD2
CDR3 protein: CASSGLSGKWVDTQYF
CDR3 DNA: TGTGCCAGCAGCGGCCTGAGCGGGAAATGGGTAGATACGCAGTATTTT

clone size: NA
V gene: TRBV5-1
J gene: TRBJ2-7
D gene: NA
CDR3 protein: CASSSTPAGYEQYF
CDR3 DNA: TGCGCCAGCAGCTCTACCCCGGCGGGGTACGAGCAGTACTTC

clone size: NA
V gene: TRBV6-1
J gene: TRBJ2-3
D gene: NA
CDR3 protein: CASSEIRGDTQYF
CDR3 DNA: TGTGCCAGCAGTGAAATAAGGGGGGATACGCAGTATTTT

clone size: NA
V gene: TRBV5-4
J gene: TRBJ2-3
D gene: NA
CDR3 protein: CASSSRTPDTQYF
CDR3 DNA: TGTGCCAGCAGCTCTCGGACACCAGATACGCAGTATTTT

clone size: NA
V gene: TRBV10-2
J gene: TRBJ2-2
D gene: NA
CDR3 protein: CASTRDTNTGELFF
CDR3 DNA: TGCGCCAGCACCCGGGACACTAACACCGGGGAGCTGTTTTTT

clone size: NA
V gene: TRBV23-1
J gene: TRBJ1-5
D gene: TRBD1
CDR3 protein: CASSQSRRGTANQPQHF
CDR3 DNA: TGCGCCAGCAGTCAATCGCGGCGAGGGACAGCAAATCAGCCCCAGCATTTT

clone size: once
V gene: TRBV5-6
J gene: TRBJ1-2
D gene: NA
CDR3 protein: CASSLVGREGDGYTF
CDR3 DNA: TGTGCCAGCAGCTTGGTGGGCAGGGAGGGAGATGGCTACACCTTC

clone size: NA
V gene: TRBV29-1
J gene: TRBJ1-3
D gene: NA
CDR3 protein: CSVVMGLGNTIYF
CDR3 DNA: TGCAGCGTTGTAATGGGGCTTGGAAACACCATATATTTT

clone size: NA
V gene: TRBV6-4
J gene: TRBJ1-1
D gene: TRBD1
CDR3 protein: CASSDHLNLVQGARWGTEAFF
CDR3 DNA: TGTGCCAGCAGTGACCACCTGAACCTTGTACAGGGGGCGAGGTGGGGCACTGAAGCTTTCTTT

clone size: NA
V gene: TRBV6-6
J gene: TRBJ2-1
D gene: TRBD2
CDR3 protein: CASSYGVAGKGNEQFF
CDR3 DNA: TGTGCCAGCAGTTACGGGGTAGCGGGAAAGGGGAATGAGCAGTTCTTC

clone size: NA
V gene: TRBV5-1
J gene: TRBJ2-3
D gene: TRBD2
CDR3 protein: CASSFLAGEDTQYF
CDR3 DNA: TGCGCCAGCAGCTTCTTAGCGGGAGAAGATACGCAGTATTTT

clone size: once
V gene: TRBV6-5
J gene: TRBJ2-5
D gene: NA
CDR3 protein: CASSSNQETQYF
CDR3 DNA: TGTGCCAGCAGTTCCAACCAAGAGACCCAGTACTTC

clone size: NA
V gene: TRBV6-1
J gene: TRBJ1-1
D gene: TRBD1
CDR3 protein: CASSPGGSTNTEAFF
CDR3 DNA: TGTGCCAGCAGTCCAGGGGGCTCGACGAACACTGAAGCTTTCTTT

clone size: NA
V gene: TRBV11-2
J gene: TRBJ2-7
D gene: TRBD1
CDR3 protein: CASGFGQGMYEQYF
CDR3 DNA: TGTGCCAGCGGCTTTGGACAGGGGATGTACGAGCAGTACTTC

clone size: once
V gene: TRBV19
J gene: TRBJ1-5
D gene: NA
CDR3 protein: CASSIPQTFQPQHF
CDR3 DNA: TGTGCCAGTAGTATACCCCAGACATTTCAGCCCCAGCATTTT

clone size: NA
V gene: TRBV5-1
J gene: TRBJ2-2
D gene: TRBD1
CDR3 protein: CASSAGTANTGELFF
CDR3 DNA: TGCGCCAGCAGCGCCGGGACAGCGAACACCGGGGAGCTGTTTTTT

clone size: NA
V gene: TRBV19
J gene: TRBJ1-3
D gene: NA
CDR3 protein: CASSISGTISGNTIYF
CDR3 DNA: TGTGCCAGTAGTATTTCCGGGACAATCTCTGGAAACACCATATATTTT

clone size: once
V gene: TRBV19
J gene: TRBJ2-7
D gene: TRBD1
CDR3 protein: CASMGQGEVPYEQYF
CDR3 DNA: TGTGCCAGCATGGGGCAGGGGGAAGTTCCCTACGAGCAGTACTTC

clone size: few
V gene: TRBV27
J gene: TRBJ2-7
D gene: TRBD1
CDR3 protein: CASSLIGTGGSYEQYF
CDR3 DNA: TGTGCCAGCAGTCTAATTGGGACAGGGGGCTCCTACGAGCAGTACTTC

clone size: few
V gene: TRBV19
J gene: TRBJ2-1
D gene: NA
CDR3 protein: CASRPQGKQGNEQFF
CDR3 DNA: TGTGCCAGTAGACCCCAGGGAAAGCAAGGCAATGAGCAGTTCTTC

clone size: NA
V gene: TRBV7-6
J gene: TRBJ2-1
D gene: NA
CDR3 protein: CASSLAPNNEQFF
CDR3 DNA: TGTGCCAGCAGCTTAGCGCCTAACAATGAGCAGTTCTTC

clone size: NA
V gene: TRBV7-6
J gene: TRBJ2-1
D gene: NA
CDR3 protein: CASSLNSGLRDNEQFF
CDR3 DNA: TGTGCCAGCAGCTTAAATAGCGGCCTGAGGGACAATGAGCAGTTCTTC

clone size: NA
V gene: TRBV27
J gene: TRBJ1-5
D gene: TRBD1
CDR3 protein: CASSFKGQGGYQPQHF
CDR3 DNA: TGTGCCAGCAGTTTTAAGGGACAGGGAGGGTATCAGCCCCAGCATTTT

clone size: NA
V gene: TRBV27
J gene: TRBJ1-5
D gene: NA
CDR3 protein: CASSFRSNQPQHF
CDR3 DNA: TGTGCCAGCAGTTTTCGGTCCAATCAGCCCCAGCATTTT

clone size: NA
V gene: TRBV4-1
J gene: TRBJ2-5
D gene: NA
CDR3 protein: CASSQDLRLEETQYF
CDR3 DNA: TGCGCCAGCAGCCAAGATCTTCGGCTAGAAGAGACCCAGTACTTC

clone size: NA
V gene: TRBV6-1
J gene: TRBJ2-7
D gene: TRBD2
CDR3 protein: CASIGLAGGKQYF
CDR3 DNA: TGTGCCAGCATCGGACTAGCGGGAGGCAAGCAGTACTTC

clone size: NA
V gene: TRBV4-1
J gene: TRBJ2-7
D gene: TRBD2
CDR3 protein: CASSQKLAGPYEQYF
CDR3 DNA: TGCGCCAGCAGCCAAAAACTAGCGGGACCCTACGAGCAGTACTTC

clone size: NA
V gene: TRBV6-5
J gene: TRBJ2-2
D gene: NA
CDR3 protein: CASSYGQANTGELFF
CDR3 DNA: TGTGCCAGCAGTTACGGGCAGGCCAACACCGGGGAGCTGTTTTTT

clone size: NA
V gene: TRBV27
J gene: TRBJ2-3
D gene: NA
CDR3 protein: CASRDSGTPSTDTQYF
CDR3 DNA: TGTGCCAGCCGGGACTCAGGGACCCCTAGCACAGATACGCAGTATTTT